The 8 T cell receptor beta chains reported below all come from one sample, sequenced in a study of CD8+ T cells in alopecia areata. Extraction and reverse transcription of RNA yielded cDNA as the sequencing template. Assay: immunoSEQ multiplex PCR; the TCRdb copy retains only in-frame clones and omits some. The repertoire holds 110,000 or so clones, with roughly 50% as singletons. Stated treatment: oral pan-JAK inhibitor, 5-10 mg twice daily. The sequenced sample was CD8+ T cells sorted from blood, obtained at week 4, from a patient treated with tofacitinib. The receptors shown here come from a human donor with alopecia areata.

This chain joins TRBV7-9 and TRBJ1-5; D is possibly TRBD1 (6 bases). V lost 0 bases and J lost 6, with 15 bases in between. Germline V CDR1 and CDR2: SEHNR, FQNEAQ (reference sequence). This CDR3 region has 16 residues. The CDR3 coding sequence is TGTGCCAGCAGCTTAGCGCTGGACAGCGGGAGTCAGCCCCAGCATTTT. As protein: CASSLALDSGSQPQHF.

The rearrangement links TRBV25-1 to TRBJ1-2; no reliable D call. This CDR3 is 13 amino acids long. Germline CDR1 is MGHDK and CDR2 is SYGVNS. V was pared by 1 base and J by 3 bases, with 6 bases between. CDR3 DNA: TGTGCCAGCAGTGAATTTGCCTACTATGGCTACACCTTC. This encodes CASSEFAYYGYTF.

The chain employs TRBV29-1 and TRBJ2-3; 8 positions agree with TRBD1. Germline V gene lookup returns CDR1 SQVTM and CDR2 ANQGSEA. This CDR3 has 14 residues. Trimming at V came to 3 bases and at J to 2 bases, leaving 4 bases not matched to a gene. CDR3 residues: CSVDGTGDTDTQYF. The CDR3 DNA reads TGCAGCGTTGACGGGACAGGAGACACAGATACGCAGTATTTT.

This rearrangement joins TRBV5-1 to TRBJ1-5; D call uncertain. Germline CDR1 reads SGHRS; CDR2 reads YFSETQ. The length of the CDR3 is 16 residues. V lost 4 bases to trimming and J lost 0 bases, with 14 bases between them. The CDR3 here is CASSPDIRDSNQPQHF. CDR3 nucleotides: TGCGCCAGCAGCCCTGACATAAGGGATAGCAATCAGCCCCAGCATTTT. Together with reference TRBV5-1 and TRBJ1-5, the CDR3 gives the full variable domain: KAGVTQTPRYLIKTRGQQVTLSCSPISGHRSVSWYQQTPGQGLQFLFEYFSETQRNKGNFPGRFSGRQFSNSRSEMNVSTLELGDSALYLCASSPDIRDSNQPQHFGDGTRLSIL.

This sequence joins TRBV29-1 and TRBJ1-2; D not resolved. V was clipped by 3 bases and J by 1 base, with 15 bases between them. This CDR3 has 15 amino acids. The germline V gene has CDR1 SQVTM and CDR2 ANQGSEA. CDR3 in amino acids: CSVEDGGDFNYGYTF. In DNA form, the CDR3 reads TGCAGCGTTGAGGACGGCGGGGATTTTAACTATGGCTACACCTTC.

CDR3 amino acids: CAWIPPPREAFF. The CDR3 DNA reads as TGTGCCTGGATCCCACCTCCCAGGGAAGCTTTCTTT. The chain is built from TRBV30 and TRBJ1-1; D is unresolved. The V end lost 4 bases, the J end lost 8 bases, and 14 bases lay between the germline ends. The germline V gene has CDR1 GTSNPN and CDR2 SVGIG (reference sequence). The CDR3 loop spans 12 amino acids.

The chain uses TRBV5-6 and TRBJ2-7; TRBD1 might be the D (6 bases). The CDR3 totals 16 residues. V lost 0 bases and J lost 1, with 14 bases in between. Germline V CDR1 and CDR2: SGHDT, YYEEEE. The CDR3 loop is CASSLGARGRSYEQYF. Here the CDR3 DNA reads TGTGCCAGCAGCTTGGGGGCCAGGGGCCGTTCCTACGAGCAGTACTTC.

J is TRBJ1-2 and V is TRBV29-1; the match to TRBD1 covers 8 bases. Germline CDR1 and CDR2: SQVTM and ANQGSEA. Trimming removed 3 bases from V and 3 bases from J; junction bases left unmatched: 9. CDR3 length: 15 residues. CDR3 residues: CSVDPQSGQDYGYTF. CDR3 sequence (DNA): TGCAGCGTTGATCCACAGTCGGGACAGGACTATGGCTACACCTTC.